One T cell receptor (beta chain) is described in this entry. This sample is drawn from a study of control samples from healthy donors and cancer patients. Assay: immunoSEQ multiplex PCR; the TCRdb copy retains only in-frame clones and omits some. The repertoire holds some 130,000 clones, with roughly 91% as singletons. The germline V and J ends were trimmed by 2 bases and 0 bases, with 10 bases remaining between them. The CDR3 has 15 amino acids. CDR1 is LGHDT and CDR2 is YNNKEL in the germline V gene (reference sequence). The sequence was collected from a man aged 50 to 59 with head and neck cancer. The sample taken for sequencing was PBMCs. This chain links TRBV3-1 (or the pseudogene TRBV3-2) with TRBJ1-1; D call uncertain. The CDR3 is CASSQRQSMNTEAFF. For the CDR3, the DNA is TGTGCCAGCAGCCAACGACAATCGATGAACACTGAAGCTTTCTTT.